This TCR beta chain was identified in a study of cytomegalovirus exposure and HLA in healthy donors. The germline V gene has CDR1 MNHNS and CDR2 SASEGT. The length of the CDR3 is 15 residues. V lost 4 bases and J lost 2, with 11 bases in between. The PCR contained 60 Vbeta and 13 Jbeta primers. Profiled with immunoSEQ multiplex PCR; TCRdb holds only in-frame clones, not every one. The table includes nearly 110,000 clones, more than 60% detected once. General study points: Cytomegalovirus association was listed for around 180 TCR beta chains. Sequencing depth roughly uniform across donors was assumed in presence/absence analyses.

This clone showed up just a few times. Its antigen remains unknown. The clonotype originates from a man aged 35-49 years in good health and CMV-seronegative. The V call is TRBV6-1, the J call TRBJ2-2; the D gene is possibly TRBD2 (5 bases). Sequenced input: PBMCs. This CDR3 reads CASSARRTNTGELFF. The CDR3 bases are TGTGCCAGCAGTGCCCGACGGACTAACACCGGGGAGCTGTTTTTT.